These 27 T cell receptor beta chains share one sample of origin, sequenced in a study of molecular identifiers for immune sequencing clone quantification. TCRdb ran MiXCR on the PCR reads and lists one entry per CDR3 protein. Among over 600,000 distinct CDR3 sequences listed, 20% were seen once. Specimen: naive CD8+ T cells from blood, with Jurkat cell RNA spiked in. Subset noted: FACS-sorted CD8+CD4-CCR7+CD45RA+ naive T cells. These receptors were obtained from a human donor in good health. Some libraries in this study had Jurkat cell RNA spiked in.

This clonotype was detected many times. The J gene is TRBJ1-2, the V gene TRBV2; D is unresolved. The CDR3 spans 13 residues. Germline V lookup: CDR1 SNHLY, CDR2 FYNNEI. Trimming left V 4 bases short and J 4 bases short, with 10 bases between. CDR3 DNA: TGTGCCAGCAGTGTTCGGACGGCCTATGGCTACACCTTC. As protein: CASSVRTAYGYTF.

The V gene is TRBV6-2 or TRBV6-3, the J gene TRBJ2-1; D is possibly TRBD2 (5 bases). Trimming left V 7 bases short and J 2 bases short, with 12 bases between. In germline, CDR1 is MNHEY, CDR2 SVGEGT. The CDR3 length is 14 residues. CDR3 in amino acids: CASTEALAYNEQFF. In DNA form, the CDR3 reads TGTGCCAGCACCGAGGCACTAGCCTACAATGAGCAGTTCTTC.

The chain recombines TRBV25-1 with TRBJ2-2; no reliable D call. V gave up 1 base and J gave up 0 bases, with 9 bases separating them. This CDR3 has 16 amino acids. Germline CDR1 reads MGHDK; CDR2 reads SYGVNS. CDR3 DNA sequence: TGTGCCAGCAGTGAATGGCAGACTTCGAACACCGGGGAGCTGTTTTTT. Translation: CASSEWQTSNTGELFF.

Comments on this clonotype: At one of its ends the junction is not consistent with the germline gene, which may arise from a read error. The V call is TRBV20-1, the J call TRBJ2-7; 8 positions agree with TRBD1. In germline, CDR1 is DFQATT, CDR2 SNEGSKA (reference sequence). The CDR3 runs 12 residues. CDR3 bases: TGCAGTGCTAGGTCAGGGGGCTACGTGCAGTACTTC. Amino acids: CSARSGGYVQYF.

The chain is built from TRBV15 and TRBJ2-7, with D possibly being TRBD1 or TRBD2 (5 bases each). V dropped 1 base and J dropped 6 bases, with 19 bases sitting between them. The CDR3 is made up of 16 amino acids. Germline loops: CDR1 LNHNV, CDR2 YYDKDF (reference sequence). The CDR3 region is CATSRGGDRYPIEQYF. The CDR3 DNA is TGTGCCACCAGCAGAGGTGGGGACCGGTACCCCATCGAGCAGTACTTC. Full variable domain (remainder filled in from reference TRBV15 and TRBJ2-7): DAMVIQNPRYQVTQFGKPVTLSCSQTLNHNVMYWYQQKSSQAPKLLFHYYDKDFNNEADTPDNFQSRRPNTSFCFLDIRSPGLGDTAMYLCATSRGGDRYPIEQYFGPGTRLTVT.

This clonotype appeared a few times. This chain connects TRBV20-1 to TRBJ1-6; D perhaps matches TRBD1 (6 bases). Germline CDR1 DFQATT, CDR2 SNEGSKA (reference sequence). The CDR3 is 15 residues long. V was trimmed by 0 bases and J by 7 bases, leaving 13 bases between them. The CDR3 DNA is TGCAGTGCTAGAGATTTGGGACAAATGAATTCACCCCTCCACTTT. Residues: CSARDLGQMNSPLHF.

Ten or more counts support this clonotype. The V call is TRBV20-1, the J call TRBJ1-4, with D hard to call. Per the germline V gene, CDR1 is DFQATT and CDR2 is SNEGSKA (reference sequence). The CDR3 has 17 amino acids. The V end was cut by 6 bases, the J end by 2 bases, with 22 bases between. CDR3 region: CSASGPRPNLTNEKLFF. In DNA, the CDR3 is TGCAGTGCCTCGGGCCCGAGGCCCAACCTCACTAATGAAAAACTGTTTTTT.

This rearrangement joins TRBV20-1 to TRBJ2-5; D might be TRBD2 (6 bases). V was cut by 6 bases and J by 5 bases, with 16 bases left in between. The germline gives CDR1 DFQATT, CDR2 SNEGSKA (reference sequence). There are 13 residues in the CDR3. The CDR3 protein is CSARPEGLETQYF. The CDR3 DNA is TGCAGTGCAAGGCCGGAGGGGCTGGAGACCCAGTACTTC.

This clonotype was seen many times. This chain uses TRBV6-5 with TRBJ2-6; D is uncertain. This CDR3 region has 16 residues. The V end was cut by 5 bases, the J end by 2 bases, with 13 bases between. Germline CDR1 and CDR2: MNHEY and SVGAGI. The CDR3 is CASSMNSPAGANVLTF. For the CDR3, the DNA is TGTGCCAGCAGTATGAACAGCCCTGCTGGGGCCAACGTCCTGACTTTC.

The chain uses TRBV19 and TRBJ2-7; TRBD2 agrees at 13 bases. V dropped 5 bases and J dropped 6; count of bases not matched to a gene: 7. The CDR3 runs 15 residues. The germline V gene encodes CDR1 LNHDA and CDR2 SQIVND (reference sequence). CDR3 DNA sequence: TGTGCCAGTAGTGCCGGACTAGCGGGAGTATCCGAGCAGTACTTC. Protein sequence: CASSAGLAGVSEQYF.

This clonotype was observed at least ten times. The CDR3 loop is CSARNRETYEQYF. The DNA of the CDR3 is TGCAGTGCTAGAAACAGGGAAACCTACGAGCAGTACTTC. The rearrangement links TRBV20-1 to TRBJ2-7; possibly TRBD1 for D (6 bases). Germline V gene sequence: CDR1 DFQATT, CDR2 SNEGSKA (reference sequence). The CDR3 length is 13 residues. V lost 2 bases and J 2 bases, leaving 10 bases between the germline ends.

This rearrangement joins TRBV7-2 to TRBJ1-1, with D perhaps matching TRBD1 (5 bases). Trimming pared 4 bases from V and 4 bases from J, leaving 13 bases between. CDR1 and CDR2 (germline): SGHTA, FQGNSA. The CDR3 extends over 14 amino acids. The CDR3 protein is CASSSRGGVTEAFF. In DNA, the CDR3 is TGTGCCAGCAGCTCACGGGGGGGGGTCACTGAAGCTTTCTTT.

As concerns this clonotype: This may arise from a read error, as a much more abundant clone is one base away. The V and J genes are TRBV7-9 and TRBJ2-3; TRBD2 matches at 8 bases. From germline, CDR1 is SEHNR and CDR2 FQNEAQ (reference sequence). Trimming cost V 4 bases and J 5 bases; bases outside gene matches: 11. This CDR3 is 16 amino acids long. CDR3 DNA sequence: TGTGCCAGCAGCTCCCCCCGGGGGGGATTAGAAGATACGCAGTATTTT. Translation: CASSSPRGGLEDTQYF.

The sample holds many counts of this clonotype. The V and J genes are TRBV3-1 and TRBJ2-7, with D uncertain. Trimming took off 0 bases at V and 4 bases at J, with 10 bases between the two ends. The germline V gene has CDR1 LGHDT and CDR2 YNNKEL (reference sequence). The CDR3 is 14 residues long. As DNA, the CDR3 is TGTGCCAGCAGCCAAGATAGAAGCTTTTACGAGCAGTACTTC. Its protein is CASSQDRSFYEQYF.

In the case of this clonotype: It may be a read error: a sequence one base away is much more abundant. The rearrangement links TRBV27 to TRBJ1-1; maybe TRBD1 (5 bases). In germline, CDR1 is MNHEY, CDR2 SMNVEV (reference sequence). The length of the CDR3 is 14 residues. CDR3 sequence (DNA): TGTGCCAGCAGTGGACGGGACGGAGAAACTGGAGCTTTCTTT. Protein product: CASSGRDGETGAFF.

Concerning this clonotype itself: The CDR3 end shows no conserved phenylalanine or tryptophan, and so a read error is likely. This chain uses TRBV6-5 with TRBJ2-5; D is perhaps TRBD2 (5 bases). Germline loops: CDR1 MNHEY, CDR2 SVGAGI. The CDR3 is 11 residues long. V lost 8 bases and J 2 bases, leaving 6 bases between the germline ends. The CDR3 loop is CASGLQETQYS. For the CDR3, the DNA is TGTGCCAGCGGACTTCAAGAGACCCAGTACTCC.

Comments on this clonotype: A much larger clone lies one base from this, so it may be a read error. The chain recombines TRBV12-5 with TRBJ2-1; 11 bases agree with TRBD2. The CDR3 is 13 amino acids. Germline V gene sequence: CDR1 LGHNT, CDR2 FRNRAP. The CDR3 protein is CASGLAGVSEQLF. Here the CDR3 DNA reads TGTGCTAGTGGACTAGCGGGAGTAAGTGAGCAGCTCTTC.

This clonotype was seen repeatedly, ten times or more. CDR3 DNA: TGTGCCAGCAGCCACCCCCTCACAGATACGCAGTATTTT. Its translation is CASSHPLTDTQYF. This rearrangement joins TRBV7-9 to TRBJ2-3; D is unclear. Germline V gives CDR1 SEHNR, CDR2 FQNEAQ (reference sequence). Trimming removed 5 bases from V and 2 bases from J, with 8 bases in between. The CDR3 sequence is 13 residues long. The full variable domain, in which reference TRBV7-9 and TRBJ2-3 provide the parts outside the CDR3, is DTGVSQNPRHKITKRGQNVTFRCDPISEHNRLYWYRQTLGQGPEFLTYFQNEAQLEKSRLLSDRFSAERPKGSFSTLEIQRTEQGDSAMYLCASSHPLTDTQYFGPGTRLTVL.

The gene calls are TRBV7-9 and TRBJ2-2; no clear D gene. The CDR3 loop spans 12 amino acids. Germline CDR1 SEHNR, CDR2 FQNEAQ (reference sequence). V lost 1 base and J 13 bases, leaving 10 bases between the germline ends. CDR3 coding DNA: TGTGCCAGCAGCTTAGGAAGCCGCGGGCTGTTTTTT. It translates to CASSLGSRGLFF.

The chain combines TRBV6-6 with TRBJ2-1; 8 bases agree with TRBD2. After removal of 2 bases from V and 4 bases from J, the junction contained 4 bases not matched to a gene. This CDR3 region has 15 residues. In germline, CDR1 is MNHNY, CDR2 SVGAGI (reference sequence). The CDR3, as DNA: TGTGCCAGCAGTTACGTAGCGGGGATGTACAATGAGCAGTTCTTC. The encoded protein is CASSYVAGMYNEQFF.

This clonotype was seen once. A clone one base away is much larger, so this may be a read error. The chain employs TRBV19 and TRBJ1-2; the D is unclear. CDR1 is LNHDA, CDR2 SQIVND, per germline (reference sequence). The CDR3 loop spans 12 amino acids. As DNA, the CDR3 is TGTGCCGGTAGTCCAGATAACTATGGCTACACCTTC. Translated, it gives CAGSPDNYGYTF.

Remarks on this clonotype: A much larger clonotype is one base distant, so this may be a read error. The rearrangement joins TRBV6-5 to TRBJ2-7; D is unresolved. CDR1 is MNHEY and CDR2 is SVGAGI in the germline V gene. The CDR3 totals 13 residues. This CDR3 reads CTSSSVAGYEQYF. The CDR3 DNA reads TGTACCAGCAGTTCGGTCGCTGGCTACGAGCAGTACTTC.

This clonotype appeared many times. The chain carries TRBV9 and TRBJ1-1; TRBD1 matches 7 bases. The CDR3 sequence is 13 residues long. CDR1 SGDLS and CDR2 YYNGEE come from the germline V gene. V shed 7 bases, J shed 0 bases, and the junction held 3 bases outside the gene matches. CDR3 coding DNA: TGTGCCAGCGGGGACAGCATGAACACTGAAGCTTTCTTT. It yields the protein CASGDSMNTEAFF. Based on the CDR3 plus reference TRBV9 and TRBJ1-1, the full variable domain is DSGVTQTPKHLITATGQRVTLRCSPRSGDLSVYWYQQSLDQGLQFLIQYYNGEERAKGNILERFSAQQFPDLHSELNLSSLELGDSALYFCASGDSMNTEAFFGQGTRLTVV.

This clonotype has at least ten counts. The chain couples TRBV27 to TRBJ2-3; weak D call: TRBD2 (5 bases). Deletions cut 6 bases from V and 2 bases from J, with 21 bases between. Germline V gene data show CDR1 as MNHEY and CDR2 as SMNVEV (reference sequence). The CDR3 spans 17 residues. CDR3 nucleotide sequence: TGTGCCAGCAGCCCCATAGAGGGCTCCTTGGTCACAGATACGCAGTATTTT. Its protein is CASSPIEGSLVTDTQYF.

This clonotype has more than one count but fewer than ten. This sequence joins TRBV12-5 and TRBJ2-2, with D unclear. Germline V gene data show CDR1 as LGHNT and CDR2 as FRNRAP. This CDR3 has 16 amino acids. Trimming shortened V by 1 base and J by 3 bases, and 12 bases separated the two germline ends. The CDR3 sequence: CASGLDRHSYTGELFF. The CDR3 DNA sequence: TGTGCTAGTGGTTTGGATAGGCACAGTTACACCGGGGAGCTGTTTTTT.

This clonotype has more than one count but fewer than ten. The chain employs TRBV11-2 and TRBJ2-4, with D possibly being TRBD2 (6 bases). This CDR3 spans 16 amino acids. In germline, CDR1 is SGHAT, CDR2 FQNNGV. Trimming cost V 1 base and J 3 bases, with 13 bases left between them. CDR3 DNA sequence: TGTGCCAGCAGCTTAGGGGACTGGTGGGGCAAAAACATTCAGTACTTC. Amino acids: CASSLGDWWGKNIQYF.

With respect to this clonotype: Sequence at one end of the junction differs from germline and may be a read error. The rearrangement links TRBV7-2 to TRBJ2-3; 9 bases agree with TRBD2. Germline V gives CDR1 SGHTA, CDR2 FQGNSA. The CDR3 is 15 amino acids. CDR3 residues: CASSLTSGRTDTQHF. The CDR3 region has the DNA TGTGCCAGCAGCTTGACTAGCGGAAGAACAGATACGCAGCATTTC.